This T cell receptor beta chain came from a study of long-term antiretroviral therapy in people with HIV. Investigators performed immunoSEQ version v3.0 at survey level. Profiled with immunoSEQ multiplex PCR; TCRdb holds only in-frame clones, not every one. Altogether 21,000 or so clones are present, more than 75% being singletons, with the ten largest covering roughly 4%. The V and J ends lost 7 bases and 2 bases respectively, with 10 bases between them. Germline values: CDR1 MNHEY, CDR2 SVGAGI. The CDR3 contains 13 residues. This sequence originates from a man between 60 and 70 years old with HIV. The V and J genes are TRBV6-5 and TRBJ2-3; no clear D gene. The sequencing here drew on unsorted PBMCs, taken 2.3 years after starting antiretroviral therapy. The CDR3 sequence is CASTRTHTDTQYF. CDR3 nucleotide sequence: TGTGCCAGCACCCGGACGCACACAGATACGCAGTATTTT.